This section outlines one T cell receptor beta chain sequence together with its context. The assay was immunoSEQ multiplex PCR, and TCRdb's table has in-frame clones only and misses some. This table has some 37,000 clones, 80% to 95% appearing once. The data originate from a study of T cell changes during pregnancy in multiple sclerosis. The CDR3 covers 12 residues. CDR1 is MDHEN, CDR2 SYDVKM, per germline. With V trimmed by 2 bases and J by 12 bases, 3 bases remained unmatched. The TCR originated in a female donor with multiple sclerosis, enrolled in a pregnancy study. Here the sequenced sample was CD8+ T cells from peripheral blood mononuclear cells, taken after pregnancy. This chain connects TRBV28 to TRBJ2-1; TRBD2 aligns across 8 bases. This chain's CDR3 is CASSLGSGRQFF. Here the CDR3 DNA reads TGTGCCAGCAGTTTAGGGAGCGGGAGGCAGTTCTTC.